This T cell receptor (beta chain) was retrieved from a study of metastatic and nonmetastatic thyroid tumors (dated by TCRdb to 2018 to 2021). For the wider study: The researchers compared repertoires between peripheral blood samples and tumor or nodule tissue samples from patients with malignant or benign thyroid disease. The research as a whole found: In both blood and tumor samples, TCR beta diversity was reported to be significantly higher in malignant tumors than in benign nodules.

The library was prepared using PCR. The sequencing machine was an Illumina HiSeq 4000. The TCR beta-chain CDR3 region of each patient was profiled by high-throughput sequencing. As for the authors' bioinformatics: A classifier to discriminate distant-metastatic papillary thyroid cancer patients was built from CDR3 differences across clinicopathological groups. To measure repertoire diversity the researchers used the Shannon index, while the Morisita-Horn index served to gauge how similar the tumor and blood repertoires were. TCRdb took the public reads, trimmed them with fastp at Q25, ran MiXCR for clone calling and kept in-frame beta chains. The V and J calls, along with clone size, are taken from TCRdb and not from the paper's own processing. The sample yields about 4,200 clones; less than 20% were counted once. The ten biggest clones cover 20% to 25% of the sample. Relative to its sample, this clone is medium-sized (0.01 to 0.1%). Its antigen has not been determined. Base qualities were left out, and no much larger clone turns up one base away.

There are 16 amino acids in the CDR3, from cysteine to phenylalanine inclusive. Here the CDR3 DNA is all that survives: 48 bases in frame from base 1. Here V drops 3 bases and J drops 4 bases, and the junction holds 6 bases not matched to any gene. The germline V gene specifies SGHDN as CDR1 and FVKESK as CDR2. No treatment had been received by any patient before thyroid surgery. Patient clinical samples collected from the early 2010s to the late 2010s were retrospectively analysed using T-cell receptor beta sequencing. Here the chain combines TRBV14 and TRBJ2-2; the junction holds 9 bases that match TRBD1. This sequence originates from a male donor with papillary thyroid cancer or a benign thyroid nodule (not recorded which). Some clones in this sample may be carry-over from other donors' samples. The material sequenced was adjacent normal tissue. The CDR3 amino acid sequence is: CASSQNRGRGTGELFF. The DNA sequence reads TGTGCCAGCAGCCAGAACAGGGGGCGAGGCACCGGGGAGCTGTTTTTT.